Listed below are T cell receptor beta chains from one sample, sequenced in a study of patients and donors after allogeneic stem cell transplantation. A single record per CDR3 protein comes from TCRdb applying MiXCR to the RT-PCR reads. The sample lists approximately 150,000 distinct CDR3 sequences, 30% occurring once. Sequencing used blood, either unsorted or a sorted T cell fraction (not recorded which). These receptors were collected from a human donor who was either an allogeneic HSCT recipient or a stem cell or donor lymphocyte infusion donor (not recorded which). It is not recorded whose cells these are; they may come from a transplant donor. Each CDR3 is given with its conserved first and last residue. Fields, in order: J gene, clone size, V gene, D gene, CDR3 DNA, CDR3 protein. A D gene is named only where the DNA matches it firmly. The size field is filled for only some rows; it gives once, few, many or a size class.

TRBJ1-2	few	TRBV4-1	TRBD1	TGCGCCAGCAGCCAACGACAGGGAGGGGACTATGGCTACACCTTC	CASSQRQGGDYGYTF
TRBJ1-1	many	TRBV29-1	NA	TGCAGCGTTGAAGGCTCGTCAACTGAAGCTTTCTTT	CSVEGSSTEAFF
TRBJ2-7	NA	TRBV6-5	NA	TGTGCCAGCAGTTACTCCTACTGGGGCTACGAGCAGTACTTC	CASSYSYWGYEQYF
TRBJ2-5	few	TRBV12-3/TRBV12-4	NA	TGTGCCAGCAGTCCGGACAACCAAGAGACCCAGTACTTC	CASSPDNQETQYF
TRBJ2-3	NA	TRBV6-5	NA	TGTGCCAGCAGTCCTTGGGGGATATCTAGCACAGATACGCAGTATTTT	CASSPWGISSTDTQYF
TRBJ2-2	few	TRBV29-1	NA	TGCAGCGTTGAATACGGGGAGCTGTTTTTT	CSVEYGELFF
TRBJ1-1	few	TRBV12-3/TRBV12-4	NA	TGTGCCAGCAGTCCCGGGCCCTTTATGAACACTGAAGCTTTCTTT	CASSPGPFMNTEAFF
TRBJ1-5	few	TRBV5-8	NA	TGTGCCAGCAGCTTCGGACAGCTAAAGCCCCAGCATTTT	CASSFGQLKPQHF
TRBJ1-3	NA	TRBV6-5	TRBD1	TGTGCCAGCAGTTACGGGACAGGGCTCCAGGACACCATATATTTT	CASSYGTGLQDTIYF
TRBJ1-2	many	TRBV20-1	NA	TGCAGTGCCCCGACAGGAGGGTCCTATGGCTACACCTTC	CSAPTGGSYGYTF
TRBJ2-1	few	TRBV20-1	NA	TGCAGTGCTTCCCTCAATGAGCAGTTCTTC	CSASLNEQFF
TRBJ2-7	NA	TRBV6-2/TRBV6-3	TRBD2	TGTGCCAGCATGAGGATAGCGGGCTCCTACGAGCAGTACTTC	CASMRIAGSYEQYF
TRBJ2-7	few	TRBV5-1	TRBD2	TGCGCCAGCACCCCTCTAGCGGGAGTTCCCTACGAGCAGTACTTC	CASTPLAGVPYEQYF
TRBJ1-3	few	TRBV10-2	NA	TGCGCCAGCAGTGACCGACTGACTGGAAACACCATATATTTT	CASSDRLTGNTIYF
TRBJ1-1	many	TRBV12-3/TRBV12-4	NA	TGTGCCAGCAGTCGTAGGACGGGAAACACTGAAGCTTTCTTT	CASSRRTGNTEAFF
TRBJ1-1	NA	TRBV4-2	NA	TGTGCCAGCAGCCGAGGTAAGGGGGGCACTGAAGCTTTCTTT	CASSRGKGGTEAFF
TRBJ1-1	NA	TRBV7-8	TRBD1	TGTGCCAGCAGCTTAGACAGGGGGCGGGCTTTCTTT	CASSLDRGRAFF
TRBJ2-7	few	TRBV6-5	TRBD1	TGTGCCAGCAGTTCCAGAATTCCGGGACAGGGACTTGGCGAGCAGTACTTC	CASSSRIPGQGLGEQYF
TRBJ1-3	few	TRBV5-1	TRBD1	TGCGCCAGCAGCTTGACAGGGGTTTTTGGAAACACCATATATTTT	CASSLTGVFGNTIYF
TRBJ1-4	few	TRBV6-6	TRBD1	TGTGCCAGCAGTTACTCCTCCGGGACAGGGTATGAAAAACTGTTTTTT	CASSYSSGTGYEKLFF
TRBJ2-2	many	TRBV6-5	NA	TGTGCCAGCAGTTACGAGACCGGCACCGGGGAGCTGTTTTTT	CASSYETGTGELFF
TRBJ2-3	NA	TRBV29-1	NA	TGCAGCGTTGAAGGCTTCAGGGCTAGCGACGCTAGCACAGATACGCAGTATTTT	CSVEGFRASDASTDTQYF
TRBJ2-1	few	TRBV4-1	TRBD1	TGCGCCAGCAGCCAGCCAGGGGGCAATGAGCAGTTCTTC	CASSQPGGNEQFF
TRBJ1-2	NA	TRBV12-3/TRBV12-4	NA	TGTGCCAGAAGTCCCCCCCGGGCTCTGGGTGGCTACACCTTC	CARSPPRALGGYTF
TRBJ2-7	NA	TRBV5-1	NA	TGCGCCAGCAGCGGCAGGGGAAGGGGTCCCTCCTACGAGCAGTACTTC	CASSGRGRGPSYEQYF
TRBJ1-4	few	TRBV27	NA	TGTGCCAGCAGTTTTGAAGGGTTTAATGAAAAACTGTTTTTT	CASSFEGFNEKLFF
TRBJ1-1	few	TRBV12-3/TRBV12-4	NA	TGTGCCACCAGTATGGGACTGAACACTGAAGCTTTCTTT	CATSMGLNTEAFF
TRBJ2-3	NA	TRBV2	NA	TGTGCCATAAAGCCTACTGATACGCAGTATTTT	CAIKPTDTQYF
TRBJ2-6	NA	TRBV7-2	NA	TGTGCCAGCAGCTTAGTACTCTCTGGGGCCAACGTCCTGACTTTC	CASSLVLSGANVLTF
TRBJ2-5	NA	TRBV9	TRBD2	TGTGCCAGCAGCGAAGAAGCGGGAGTAAAAGAGACCCAGTACTTC	CASSEEAGVKETQYF
TRBJ1-2	many	TRBV6-5	TRBD1	TGTGCCAGCAGTCCCACACAGGGGTTCTATGGCTACACCTTC	CASSPTQGFYGYTF
TRBJ1-3	NA	TRBV4-3	NA	TGCGCCAGCAGCCAAGAGGATTTAAGGTACTCTGGAAACACCATATATTTT	CASSQEDLRYSGNTIYF
TRBJ2-1	NA	TRBV12-3/TRBV12-4	NA	TGTGCCAGCTTCGGGACATTACGCAATGAGCAGTTCTTC	CASFGTLRNEQFF
TRBJ2-1	NA	TRBV20-1	NA	TGCAGTGCAAGTGGCCTCGGGTATGAGCAGTTCTTC	CSASGLGYEQFF
TRBJ1-5	few	TRBV3-1	TRBD1	TGTGCCAGCAGCCAAGGGACAGGGGGCAATCAGCCCCAGCATTTT	CASSQGTGGNQPQHF